The present entry profiles one TCR beta chain with its context. Study processing details: Amplified reference gene primers provided the basis for estimating nucleated cell counts. Using immunoSEQ multiplex PCR, the repertoire was profiled, and TCRdb retains in-frame clones only, with some absent. D and trimming were read from the DNA, whereas the V and J calls and clone size are those reported in that table. The table lists 85,000 to 130,000 clones, around nine tenths of them singletons. This CDR3 is 14 amino acids long. V gave up 5 bases and J gave up 4 bases, with 15 bases separating them. Germline loops: CDR1 SGHTA, CDR2 FQGNSA. The data belong to a study of blood T cell repertoires in COVID-19. At the level of the study: From T cells, B-cell-depleted T cells, or PBMCs came the material, which was cDNA or gDNA.

The TCR was taken from a human donor in a cohort sampled during active COVID-19. Sample: peripheral blood. V is TRBV7-2 and J is TRBJ2-7; perhaps TRBD1 as D (6 bases). The CDR3 sequence: CASSQGPARYEQYF. CDR3 in DNA: TGTGCCAGCAGCCAGGGGCCCGCCAGGTACGAGCAGTACTTC.